These 10 T cell receptor beta chains came from one sample sequenced in a study of T-cell reconstitution after alpha-beta-depleted transplantation in children. Molecular barcoding with unique molecular identifiers was used for the TCRbeta library. TCRdb passed the PCR reads through MiXCR, listing each CDR3 protein once. The table lists hundreds of thousands of distinct CDR3 sequences, around 13% of them singletons. This specimen consisted of PBMCs, obtained before TCRalphabeta/CD19-depleted stem cell transplant. These receptors were collected from a girl aged 2-10 years with congenital amegakaryocytic thrombocytopenia, due to receive a stem cell transplant.

The sample holds one count of this clonotype. The chain links TRBV15 to TRBJ2-1; no firm D call. V lost 8 bases to trimming and J lost 9 bases, with 14 bases between them. The germline CDR1 and CDR2 sequences are LNHNV and YYDKDF (reference sequence). The CDR3 contains 12 residues. The CDR3 DNA follows: TGTGCCACCTCAGCTATCGGCGGTGAGCAGTTCTTC. It specifies CATSAIGGEQFF.

This clonotype was detected only a few times. J is TRBJ2-1 and V is TRBV11-3, with a possible D match to TRBD2 (7 bases). The CDR3 is 16 residues long. V shed 0 bases and J shed 2 bases, with 11 bases lying between them. Germline CDR1 SGHNT, CDR2 YENEEA. The CDR3 region has the DNA TGTGCCAGCAGCTTAGATCGGGGGGCAGCCTACAATGAGCAGTTCTTC. Residues: CASSLDRGAAYNEQFF.

The rearrangement uses TRBV12-3 or TRBV12-4 and TRBJ2-2; D call uncertain. This CDR3 has 16 amino acids. Trimming shortened V by 6 bases and J by 2 bases, and 16 bases separated the two germline ends. The CDR3 is CASSPGKSQNTGELFF. For the CDR3, the DNA is TGTGCCAGCAGCCCTGGCAAGTCACAAAACACCGGGGAGCTGTTTTTT.

The gene calls are TRBV7-8 and TRBJ2-7, with D unresolved. This CDR3 is built from 14 residues. Germline V CDR1 and CDR2: SGHVS, FQNEAQ. V dropped 6 bases and J dropped 1 base, with 13 bases sitting between them. The CDR3 nucleotides read TGTGCCAGCAGGGACCTCGTCGGATCCTACGAGCAGTACTTC. Protein: CASRDLVGSYEQYF.

In this sample, this clonotype turned up many times. The V and J genes are TRBV27 and TRBJ2-1, with 9 bases lining up with TRBD2. CDR1 is MNHEY, CDR2 SMNVEV, per germline (reference sequence). Germline trimming cut 5 bases from V and 6 bases from J; bases unmatched to any gene: 8. The CDR3 totals 15 residues. CDR3 residues: CASSPAPSGINEQFF. In nucleotides, the CDR3 is TGTGCCAGCAGTCCCGCCCCTAGCGGGATCAATGAGCAGTTCTTC.

This clonotype was seen a handful of times. CDR3: CSAGVYGANVLTF. The CDR3 DNA reads as TGCAGTGCTGGGGTATACGGGGCCAACGTCCTGACTTTC. V gene TRBV20-1 combines with J gene TRBJ2-6; D remains ambiguous. In germline, CDR1 is DFQATT, CDR2 SNEGSKA (reference sequence). V lost 5 bases, J lost 4 bases, and 9 bases lay in between. The CDR3 consists of 13 residues.

This clonotype was picked up a small number of times. This chain links TRBV12-3 or TRBV12-4 with TRBJ1-5; 8 bases agree with TRBD1. The V and J ends lost 6 bases and 4 bases, in that order; junction bases with no gene match: 8. The CDR3 sequence is 15 residues long. The CDR3 region is CASRTGQGGNQPQHF. The CDR3 coding sequence is TGTGCCAGCAGAACCGGACAGGGCGGAAATCAGCCCCAGCATTTT.

V gene TRBV12-3 or TRBV12-4 combines with J gene TRBJ1-5, with D maybe TRBD1 (6 bases). The V gene lost 3 bases and the J gene lost 6 bases, with 12 bases spanning the gap. This CDR3 contains 14 residues. The CDR3 region is CASSFAGARQPQHF. Here the CDR3 DNA reads TGTGCCAGCAGTTTTGCAGGGGCCCGTCAGCCCCAGCATTTT.

In its sample, this clonotype was seen many times. V and J are TRBV20-1 and TRBJ2-1; 11 positions match TRBD2. With 3 bases clipped from V and 10 bases from J, the junction kept 5 bases outside the gene matches. Germline CDR1 DFQATT, CDR2 SNEGSKA (reference sequence). This CDR3 contains 13 residues. The CDR3 here is CSASALAGAEQFF. The DNA for the CDR3 is TGCAGTGCTAGTGCACTAGCGGGGGCCGAGCAGTTCTTC.

This clonotype was counted between two and nine times. The chain uses TRBV20-1 and TRBJ2-5; the match to TRBD2 covers 10 bases. Trimming cost V 3 bases and J 5 bases; bases outside gene matches: 12. CDR1 and CDR2 (germline): DFQATT, SNEGSKA (reference sequence). The CDR3 is made up of 16 amino acids. Written as DNA, the CDR3 is TGCAGTGCTAGCACTTCGAGCGGGAGGGCCGGTGAGACCCAGTACTTC. It specifies CSASTSSGRAGETQYF.